These 10 T cell receptor beta chains were all obtained from the same sample, sequenced in a study of tumor-infiltrating lymphocytes in localized non-small cell lung cancer. Clones were read by immunoSEQ multiplex PCR, and TCRdb kept only the in-frame ones, dropping some. The sample shows about 8,400 clones, approximately 80% of them seen only once. Sequencing was performed on lung tumor tissue. The source is a human donor with non-small cell lung cancer.

V usage is TRBV10-2 and J usage is TRBJ2-3, with 11 bases fitting TRBD2. The germline CDR1 and CDR2 sequences are WSHSY and SAAADI. V dropped 2 bases and J dropped 9; count of bases not matched to a gene: 10. The CDR3 covers 16 residues. CDR3 loop: CASSEARLAGRPTQYF. CDR3 coding DNA: TGCGCCAGCAGTGAGGCCCGACTAGCGGGAAGACCCACGCAGTATTTT.

The chain combines TRBV2 with TRBJ2-5; D is tentatively TRBD1 or TRBD2 (5 bases each). V shed 10 bases and J shed 7 bases, with 16 bases lying between them. The CDR3 has 12 amino acids. Germline loops: CDR1 SNHLY, CDR2 FYNNEI. Here the CDR3 DNA reads TGTGCCACCGAATTGGGGGTAGGGACCCAGTACTTC. It codes for CATELGVGTQYF.

This sequence joins TRBV5-8 and TRBJ2-6; D may be TRBD2 (6 bases). The length of the CDR3 is 20 residues. V was shortened by 1 base and J by 5 bases, with 25 bases between the two germline ends. Germline V gene sequence: CDR1 SGHTS, CDR2 YDEGEE. As DNA, the CDR3 is TGTGCCAGCAGCTTGTATTCGATGGGGAGGACTAAGCTCTGGGCCAACGTCCTGACTTTC. It translates to CASSLYSMGRTKLWANVLTF. Full variable domain (rest looked up from reference TRBV5-8 and TRBJ2-6): EAGVTQSPTHLIKTRGQQATLRCSPISGHTSVYWYQQALGLGLQFLLWYDEGEERNRGNFPPRFSGRQFPNYSSELNVNALELEDSALYLCASSLYSMGRTKLWANVLTFGAGSRLTVL.

The V gene is TRBV5-1, the J gene TRBJ2-3; D remains unclear. CDR3 length equals 14 residues. Germline V gives CDR1 SGHRS, CDR2 YFSETQ. Trimming shortened V by 6 bases and J by 2 bases, and 13 bases separated the two germline ends. The CDR3 protein is CASTLTHPTDTQYF. The CDR3 DNA sequence: TGCGCCAGCACGCTGACCCACCCCACAGATACGCAGTATTTT. Full variable domain (outside the CDR3, taken from reference TRBV5-1 and TRBJ2-3): KAGVTQTPRYLIKTRGQQVTLSCSPISGHRSVSWYQQTPGQGLQFLFEYFSETQRNKGNFPGRFSGRQFSNSRSEMNVSTLELGDSALYLCASTLTHPTDTQYFGPGTRLTVL.

The chain links TRBV4-2 to TRBJ2-7; 7 nucleotides line up with TRBD2. After removal of 0 bases from V and 1 base from J, the junction contained 3 bases not matched to a gene. The V gene's germline CDR1 is LGHNA and CDR2 YNFKEQ. There are 15 residues in the CDR3. CDR3 residues: CASSQDTGGSYEQYF. In DNA, the CDR3 is TGTGCCAGCAGCCAAGATACGGGAGGATCCTACGAGCAGTACTTC.

The chain links TRBV28 to TRBJ2-4; D unresolved. Germline loops: CDR1 MDHEN, CDR2 SYDVKM. V was pared by 2 bases and J by 0 bases, with 11 bases between. The CDR3 has 16 residues. The CDR3 spells CASSLHTSLAKNIQYF. CDR3 DNA sequence: TGTGCCAGCAGTTTACATACGTCACTAGCCAAAAACATTCAGTACTTC.

The rearrangement uses TRBV27 and TRBJ2-3; a possible D gene is TRBD1 (5 bases). CDR1 MNHEY and CDR2 SMNVEV come from the germline V gene (reference sequence). Trimming removed 4 bases from V and 1 base from J, with 9 bases in between. This CDR3 has 14 amino acids. The CDR3 DNA sequence: TGTGCCAGCAGTTCGGAACAGGGCACAGATACGCAGTATTTT. Its translation is CASSSEQGTDTQYF.

In the case of this clone: Other DNA sequences in the sample encode the same CDR3. The V call is TRBV7-2, the J call TRBJ2-7, with D unclear. V was pared by 1 base and J by 4 bases, with 8 bases between. The CDR3 consists of 13 residues. Germline V gene sequence: CDR1 SGHTA, CDR2 FQGNSA. DNA for the CDR3: TGTGCCAGCAGCTTAGAGGCGGAGTACGAGCAGTACTTC. The encoded protein is CASSLEAEYEQYF. The variable domain in full, completed from reference TRBV7-2 and TRBJ2-7, reads GAGVSQSPSNKVTEKGKDVELRCDPISGHTALYWYRQSLGQGLEFLIYFQGNSAPDKSGLPSDRFSAERTGGSVSTLTIQRTQQEDSAVYLCASSLEAEYEQYFGPGTRLTVT.

The chain is built from TRBV29-1 and TRBJ1-5; D unclear. Germline V gives CDR1 SQVTM, CDR2 ANQGSEA. V lost 5 bases and J 0 bases, leaving 11 bases between the germline ends. The CDR3 length is 14 residues. The CDR3 DNA sequence: TGCAGCGTTACGACATTCGATAGCAATCAGCCCCAGCATTTT. Its protein is CSVTTFDSNQPQHF.

Written as DNA, the CDR3 is TGTGCCTGGAGTGTAGGAGGGGTGGTCTATGGCTACACCTTC. Protein sequence: CAWSVGGVVYGYTF. This chain connects TRBV30 to TRBJ1-2, with TRBD1 as a possible D gene (5 bases). The germline gives CDR1 GTSNPN, CDR2 SVGIG (reference sequence). This CDR3 contains 14 residues. V gave up 0 bases and J gave up 4 bases, with 12 bases separating them.